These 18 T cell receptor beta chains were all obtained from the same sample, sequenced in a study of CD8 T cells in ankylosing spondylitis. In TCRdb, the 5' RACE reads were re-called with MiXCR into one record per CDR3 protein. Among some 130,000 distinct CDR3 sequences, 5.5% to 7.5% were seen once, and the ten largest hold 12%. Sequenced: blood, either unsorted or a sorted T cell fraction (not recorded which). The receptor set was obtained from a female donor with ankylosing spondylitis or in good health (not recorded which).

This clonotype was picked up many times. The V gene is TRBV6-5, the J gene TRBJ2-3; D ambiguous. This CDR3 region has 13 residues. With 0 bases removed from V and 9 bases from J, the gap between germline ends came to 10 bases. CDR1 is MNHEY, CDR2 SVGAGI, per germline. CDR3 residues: CASSYSGDGTQYF. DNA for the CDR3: TGTGCCAGCAGTTACTCTGGTGATGGGACGCAGTATTTT.

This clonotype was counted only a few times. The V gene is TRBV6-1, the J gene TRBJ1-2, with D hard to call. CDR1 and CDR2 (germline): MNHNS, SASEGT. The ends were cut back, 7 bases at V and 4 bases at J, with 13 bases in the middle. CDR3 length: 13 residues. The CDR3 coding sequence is TGTGCCAGCACTGCCGGTGGAGTCTATGGCTACACCTTC. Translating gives CASTAGGVYGYTF.

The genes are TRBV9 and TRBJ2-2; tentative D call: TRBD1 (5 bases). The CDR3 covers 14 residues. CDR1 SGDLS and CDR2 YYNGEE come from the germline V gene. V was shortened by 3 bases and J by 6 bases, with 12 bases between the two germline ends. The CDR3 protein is CASSAARVPGELFF. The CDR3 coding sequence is TGTGCCAGCAGCGCGGCCAGGGTTCCCGGGGAGCTGTTTTTT.

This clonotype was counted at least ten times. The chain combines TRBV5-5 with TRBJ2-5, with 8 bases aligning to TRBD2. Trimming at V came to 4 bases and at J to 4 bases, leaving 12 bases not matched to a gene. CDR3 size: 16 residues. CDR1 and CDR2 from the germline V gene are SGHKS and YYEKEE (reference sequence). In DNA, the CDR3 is TGTGCCAGCAGCCAGTTTTCTGCGGGGGGTTTAGAGACCCAGTACTTC. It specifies CASSQFSAGGLETQYF.

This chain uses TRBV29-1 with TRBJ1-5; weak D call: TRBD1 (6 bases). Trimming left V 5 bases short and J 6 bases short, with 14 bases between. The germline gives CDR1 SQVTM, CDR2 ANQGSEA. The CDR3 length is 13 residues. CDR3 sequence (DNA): TGCAGCGTTACACAGGGTGAGGGTCAGCCCCAGCATTTT. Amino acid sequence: CSVTQGEGQPQHF.

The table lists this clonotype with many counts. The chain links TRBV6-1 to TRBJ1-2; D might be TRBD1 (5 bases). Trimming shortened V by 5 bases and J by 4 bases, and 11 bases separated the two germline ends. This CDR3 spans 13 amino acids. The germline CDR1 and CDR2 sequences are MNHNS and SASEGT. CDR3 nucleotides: TGTGCCAGCAGTACCTCCAGGGCCTATGGCTACACCTTC. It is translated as CASSTSRAYGYTF.

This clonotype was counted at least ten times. In nucleotides, the CDR3 is TGTGCCATCAGCGGGGACAGGGTTAACTATGGCTACACCTTC. It translates to CAISGDRVNYGYTF. This rearrangement joins TRBV10-3 to TRBJ1-2; 9 bases agree with TRBD1. J was trimmed by 1 base and V by 6 bases; bases with no gene match: 3. This CDR3 region has 14 residues. Germline values: CDR1 ENHRY, CDR2 SYGVKD.

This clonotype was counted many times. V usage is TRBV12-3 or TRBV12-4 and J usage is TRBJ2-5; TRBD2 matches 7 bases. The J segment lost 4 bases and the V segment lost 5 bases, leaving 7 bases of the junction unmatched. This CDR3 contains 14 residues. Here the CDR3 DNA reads TGTGCCAGCAGTACAGCGGGGAGGGTAGAGACCCAGTACTTC. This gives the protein CASSTAGRVETQYF.

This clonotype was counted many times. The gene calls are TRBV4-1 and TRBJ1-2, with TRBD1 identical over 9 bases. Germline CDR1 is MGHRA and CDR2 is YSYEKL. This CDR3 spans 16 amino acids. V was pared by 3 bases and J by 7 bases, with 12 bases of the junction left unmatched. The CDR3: CASSQGQGTVLGGYTF. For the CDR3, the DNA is TGCGCCAGCAGCCAGGGACAGGGTACAGTATTGGGTGGCTACACCTTC.

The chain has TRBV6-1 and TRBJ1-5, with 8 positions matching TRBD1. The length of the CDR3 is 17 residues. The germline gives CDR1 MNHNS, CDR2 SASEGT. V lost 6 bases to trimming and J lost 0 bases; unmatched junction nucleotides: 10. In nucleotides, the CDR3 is TGTGCCAGCAGGAAAGGACAGGGACTCTTTAGCAATCAGCCCCAGCATTTT. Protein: CASRKGQGLFSNQPQHF.

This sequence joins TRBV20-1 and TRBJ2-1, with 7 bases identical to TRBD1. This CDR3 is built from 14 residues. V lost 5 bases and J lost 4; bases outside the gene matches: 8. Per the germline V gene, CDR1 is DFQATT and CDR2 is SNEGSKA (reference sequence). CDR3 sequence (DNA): TGCAGTGCTCCACAGGGGAACCCTTACAATGAGCAGTTCTTC. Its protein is CSAPQGNPYNEQFF.

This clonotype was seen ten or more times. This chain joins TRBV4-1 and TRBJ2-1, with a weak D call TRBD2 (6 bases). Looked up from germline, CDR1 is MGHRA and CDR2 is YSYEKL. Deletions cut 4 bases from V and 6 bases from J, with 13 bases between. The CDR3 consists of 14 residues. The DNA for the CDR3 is TGCGCCAGCAGCCTTGTGGGTAGCGGCAATGAGCAGTTCTTC. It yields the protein CASSLVGSGNEQFF.

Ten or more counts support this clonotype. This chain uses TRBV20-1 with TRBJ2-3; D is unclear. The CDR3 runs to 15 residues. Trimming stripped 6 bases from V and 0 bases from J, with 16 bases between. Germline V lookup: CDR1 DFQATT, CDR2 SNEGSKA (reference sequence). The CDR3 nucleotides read TGCAGTGCGGGGAAATACGGTACTAGCACAGATACGCAGTATTTT. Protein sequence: CSAGKYGTSTDTQYF.

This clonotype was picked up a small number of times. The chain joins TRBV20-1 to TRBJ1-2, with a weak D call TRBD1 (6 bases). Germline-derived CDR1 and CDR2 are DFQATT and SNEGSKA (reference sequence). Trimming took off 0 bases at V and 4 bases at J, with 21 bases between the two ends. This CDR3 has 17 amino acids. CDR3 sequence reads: CSARDRGQGTFLYGYTF. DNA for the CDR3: TGCAGTGCTAGAGATCGGGGGCAGGGCACCTTCCTCTATGGCTACACCTTC.

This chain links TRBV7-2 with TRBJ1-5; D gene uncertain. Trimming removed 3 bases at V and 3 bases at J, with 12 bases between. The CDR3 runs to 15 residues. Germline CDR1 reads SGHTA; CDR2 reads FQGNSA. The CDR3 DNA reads TGTGCCAGCAGCTTGACGGCAGGAGACAATCAGCCCCAGCATTTT. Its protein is CASSLTAGDNQPQHF. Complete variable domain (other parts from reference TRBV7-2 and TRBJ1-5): GAGVSQSPSNKVTEKGKDVELRCDPISGHTALYWYRQSLGQGLEFLIYFQGNSAPDKSGLPSDRFSAERTGGSVSTLTIQRTQQEDSAVYLCASSLTAGDNQPQHFGDGTRLSIL.

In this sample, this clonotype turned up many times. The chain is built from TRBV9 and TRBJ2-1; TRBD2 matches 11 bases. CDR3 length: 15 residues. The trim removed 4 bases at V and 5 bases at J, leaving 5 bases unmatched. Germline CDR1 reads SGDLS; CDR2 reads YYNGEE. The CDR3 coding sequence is TGTGCCAGCAGCTCGGGACTAGCGGACGACAATGAGCAGTTCTTC. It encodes CASSSGLADDNEQFF.

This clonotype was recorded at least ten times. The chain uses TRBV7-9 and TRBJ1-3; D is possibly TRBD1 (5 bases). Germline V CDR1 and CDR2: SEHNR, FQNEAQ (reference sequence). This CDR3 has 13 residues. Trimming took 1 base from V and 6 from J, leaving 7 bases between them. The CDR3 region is CASSLVGENTIYF. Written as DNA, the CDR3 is TGTGCCAGCAGCTTAGTGGGGGAAAACACCATATATTTT.

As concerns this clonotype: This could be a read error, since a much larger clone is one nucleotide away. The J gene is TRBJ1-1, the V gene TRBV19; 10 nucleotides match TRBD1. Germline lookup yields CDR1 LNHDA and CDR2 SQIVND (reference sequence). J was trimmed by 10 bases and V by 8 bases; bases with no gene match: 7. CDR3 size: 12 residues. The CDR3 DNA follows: TGTGCCAGTGAGGGACAGGGGCCTGTAGCTTTCTTT. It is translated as CASEGQGPVAFF.